This T cell receptor beta chain originates from a study of cytomegalovirus exposure and HLA in healthy donors listed by TCRdb under 2017. Broadly, across the study: A later analysis indicated that the 120 validation repertoires were generated on the platform also employed for the roughly 720 repertoires of the first cohort. In addition to the first cohort of approximately 650 subjects, a separate validation cohort of some 120 different subjects was used. The study aimed to test whether cataloging public T cell receptors could reveal signatures of past pathogen exposure. High-throughput TCR immunosequencing, statistical association of individual TCRs with disease status, and machine learning were combined to predict cytomegalovirus infection status.

Worth noting for this clone: Its binding antigen is unknown. No base quality values were provided; no much bigger clone lies one nucleotide off.

V and J are trimmed by 3 bases and 0 bases, and the gene matches miss 5 bases of the junction. As encoded in the germline V gene (reference sequence), CDR1 is SGHNT while CDR2 is YYREEE. The CDR3 covers 15 residues, taking in both the cysteine and the phenylalanine. The kept DNA is CDR3 alone, 45 bases in frame from the first base. General study outcomes and caveats: Three of the identified cytomegalovirus-associated TCR beta chains were confirmed in vitro to be specific for cytomegalovirus antigens. The authors suggested that the approach could potentially be extended to other disease states and immunological phenotypes. The study listed 164 TCR beta chains as associated with cytomegalovirus. The validation cohort had no HLA typing available for a later analysis, so co-occurrence within that cohort was assessed over all 120 or so repertoires. Subsequent analysis determined that TCRs grouped into clusters in the first cohort also showed a tendency toward co-occurrence across the 130 or so validation repertoires, and 85% to 95% of cluster scores exceeded 0. While some public TCRs were present in many individuals, most TCR sequences turned up only very rarely across donors. In both the original and validation cohorts, the classifier was reported to diagnose cytomegalovirus status with high specificity and sensitivity.

The donors belonged to the validation cohort of about 120 subjects, which was separate from the 666-subject first cohort. The method behind the library was the immunoSEQ multiplex PCR assay. Turning to the authors' computational methods: A statistical classification framework was built to diagnose cytomegalovirus status from the catalog of TCR beta chain sequences. The immuneACCESS repertoire file appears here via TCRdb, limited to in-frame rearrangements. These files lack a portion of the clones; in checked studies, under half of the deficit traces to unresolved V genes, and the cause of the others is not known. The DNA was the basis for D and trimming; V, J and clone size are from that table. Here the sample has 200,000 or so clones; about 90% occur a single time. The ten largest make up around 1% of the sample.

What was sequenced was PBMCs. The source is a woman younger than 30 in good health and CMV-seronegative. The V and J segments used are TRBV5-4 and TRBJ2-7; 8 junctional bases match TRBD2. CDR3 region: CASSSGGGSSYEQYF. The DNA reads TGTGCCAGCAGCTCCGGGGGGGGGAGCTCCTACGAGCAGTACTTC.